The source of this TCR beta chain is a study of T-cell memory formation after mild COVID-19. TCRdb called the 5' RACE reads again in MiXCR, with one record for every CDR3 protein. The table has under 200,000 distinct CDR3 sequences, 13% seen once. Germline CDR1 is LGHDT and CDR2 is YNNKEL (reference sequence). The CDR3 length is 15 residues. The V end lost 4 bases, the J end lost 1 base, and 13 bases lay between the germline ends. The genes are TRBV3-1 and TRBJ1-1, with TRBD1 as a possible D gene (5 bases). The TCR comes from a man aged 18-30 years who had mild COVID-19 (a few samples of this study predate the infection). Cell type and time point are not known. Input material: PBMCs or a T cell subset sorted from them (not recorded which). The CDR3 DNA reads TGTGCCAGCAGCCTTGCCCCACAGGCGAACACTGAAGCTTTCTTT. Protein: CASSLAPQANTEAFF.